This section outlines one T cell receptor (beta chain) sequence together with its context. Its antigen is still unknown. Per-nucleotide qualities are absent, and no much larger clonotype sits a single base away. The V end loses 4 bases and the J end loses 2 bases, and a stretch of 16 bases separates them. The CDR3 measures 16 amino acids from cysteine to phenylalanine. The entry retains the CDR3 DNA only, 48 bases that are in frame from base 1. CDR1 and CDR2, per the germline V gene (reference sequence), are PRHDT and FYEKMQ. In the first month after transplant, blood samples were collected up to 4 times, and after that at least monthly when available. These data originate in a study of graft-versus-host responses after intestinal transplantation (dated by TCRdb to about 2021). Looking at the study overall: The transplants that recipients received were multivisceral, liver-intestinal, or isolated intestinal. Every recipient was given anti-thymocyte globulin induction, followed by around three years of maintenance tacrolimus and steroids. Graft-versus-host and host-versus-graft alloreactive T cell clones were tracked in the graft, circulation and bone marrow after intestinal transplantation using bulk TCR-beta CDR3 sequencing. To identify alloreactive clones, pre-transplant mixed lymphocyte reaction products were sequenced and compared with unstimulated pre-transplant donor and recipient T cells. The cohort enrolled about two dozen intestinal transplant recipients, one of whom was a retransplant, and a few patients without pretransplant specimens were excluded. A peak of at least 4% donor T cells among recipient peripheral blood mononuclear cells was the definition used for donor T cell macrochimerism. Samples from three later patients were sequenced in-house on an Illumina MiSeq with MiXCR processing rather than by the commercial service.

To prepare the library, the immunoSEQ multiplex PCR assay was applied. Adaptive Biotechnologies carried out high-throughput TCR-beta CDR3 sequencing of genomic DNA for most patients. The source study handled its data this way. TCR sequencing data were retrieved from Adaptive's ImmunoSEQ software for 18 patients, whereas a few other patients were processed with MiXCR and VDJtools. CDR3 nucleotide sequences shared by donor and recipient were removed because the origin of these sequences could not be assigned. To be classed as alloreactive, a clone needed at least 2-fold expansion over unstimulated cells and a minimum CFSE-low frequency of 0.002% (template counts) or 0.001% (read counts). Mappable clones were those detected in sequenced pre-transplant spleen, lymph node, or MLR CFSE-low populations of the donor or recipient. The cumulative frequency of alloreactive clones was calculated as a percentage of all sequences, weighted by copy number. In its TCRdb copy, this immuneACCESS table keeps in-frame sequences only and misses some clones. Where compared with another copy, unresolved V genes explain less than half of these, and the others have no known cause. V and J calls and clone size are given by that table; D and trimming were obtained from the DNA. Counted in this sample were 40,000 or so clones; over 85% of them appeared once. The biggest ten clones account for about 3.6% of the sample.

Study-wide findings and limitations: The relatively low number and heterogeneity of intestinal transplant patients limited the conclusions. GvH clones were found in recipient bone marrow, and some of the GvH clones appeared earlier in ileal mucosa or blood, which is consistent with an intestinal mucosal origin. High GvH to HvG T cell clonal ratios were observed in the allografts of patients with donor T cell macrochimerism. Early after transplant, peak levels of circulating GvH clones were found to be associated with declines in HvG clones.

Recombination connected TRBV13 to TRBJ2-3; the D gene is unclear. The starting material was PBMCs, obtained around 720 days after intestinal transplantation. The receptor was isolated from a human patient who received an intestinal transplant, so some T cells may come from the graft donor. The CDR3 protein: CASSSVLPFTTDTQYF. The DNA sequence is as follows: TGTGCCAGCAGCTCCGTACTGCCCTTTACCACAGATACGCAGTATTTT.